This T cell receptor (beta chain) was retrieved from a study of OX40 agonist ivuxolimab in advanced cancers. Study summary: Patients were infused with ivuxolimab every 2 weeks at 0.01 to 10 mg/kg.

Sequencing was performed with immunoSEQ multiplex PCR; in TCRdb, only in-frame clones are kept and a portion is missing. The sample yields roughly 50,000 clones, 70% to 90% seen once. Trimming cost V 4 bases and J 4 bases, with 5 bases left between them. This CDR3 has 11 residues. In germline, CDR1 is LNHNV, CDR2 YYDKDF (reference sequence). This sample comprised CD4+ or CD8+ T cells sorted from blood, obtained in a trial of the OX40 agonist ivuxolimab. This TCR was recovered from an adult with an advanced solid tumor such as melanoma, head and neck, liver or kidney cancer. This rearrangement joins TRBV15 to TRBJ2-7; D gene uncertain. In DNA form, the CDR3 reads TGTGCCACCAGCAATAATTACGAGCAGTACTTC. It specifies CATSNNYEQYF.